Described below is a single T cell receptor (beta chain) sequence and its context. Its antigen is still unknown. Treatment reported: oral pan-JAK inhibitor, 5-10 mg twice daily. Sorted out of PBMCs were CD4+ T cells and CD8+ T cells. These data originate in a study of CD8+ T cells in alopecia areata. Study background: Using the percentage of affected scalp area, treated patients' severity was scored. Whole-study results and caveats: Because of a solitary nonresponder, the connection of baseline CD8+ expansion to response stays uncertain.

The CDR3 consists of 15 residues. Germline V gives CDR1 MNHNY, CDR2 SVGAGI (reference sequence). Losses at the gene ends were 5 bases for V and 1 base for J; bases not matched to a gene: 6. Sequencing used cDNA as its template, made by extracting RNA and reverse transcribing it. Using immunoSEQ multiplex PCR, the repertoire was profiled, and TCRdb retains in-frame clones only, with some absent. The top ten clones hold around 12% of a sample with fewer than 200,000 clones, around three fifths of them seen once. This chain uses TRBV6-6 with TRBJ2-5; TRBD2 aligns across 8 bases. This material consisted of CD8+ T cells sorted from blood, taken at week 24, from a patient treated with tofacitinib. This sequence was found in a human donor with alopecia areata. The CDR3 coding sequence is TGTGCCAGCAGTCACAGCGGGGGTATCCAAGAGACCCAGTACTTC. Its translation: CASSHSGGIQETQYF.